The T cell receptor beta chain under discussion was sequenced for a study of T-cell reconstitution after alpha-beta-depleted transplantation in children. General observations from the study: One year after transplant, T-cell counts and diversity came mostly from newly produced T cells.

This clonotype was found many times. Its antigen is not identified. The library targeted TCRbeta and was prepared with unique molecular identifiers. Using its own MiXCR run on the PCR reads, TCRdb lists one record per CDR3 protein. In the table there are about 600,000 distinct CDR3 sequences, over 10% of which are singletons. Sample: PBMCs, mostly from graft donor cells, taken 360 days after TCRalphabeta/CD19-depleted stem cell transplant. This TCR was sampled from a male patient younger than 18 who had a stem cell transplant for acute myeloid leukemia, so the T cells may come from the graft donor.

CDR3 amino acids: CASSSTADRAYNEQFF. In DNA, the CDR3 is TGTGCCAGCAGTTCAACTGCTGACAGGGCCTACAATGAGCAGTTCTTC. V is TRBV28 and J is TRBJ2-1; 7 nucleotides line up with TRBD1. Looked up from germline, CDR1 is MDHEN and CDR2 is SYDVKM. V lost 4 bases and J lost 2; bases outside the gene matches: 8. The CDR3 runs 16 residues.